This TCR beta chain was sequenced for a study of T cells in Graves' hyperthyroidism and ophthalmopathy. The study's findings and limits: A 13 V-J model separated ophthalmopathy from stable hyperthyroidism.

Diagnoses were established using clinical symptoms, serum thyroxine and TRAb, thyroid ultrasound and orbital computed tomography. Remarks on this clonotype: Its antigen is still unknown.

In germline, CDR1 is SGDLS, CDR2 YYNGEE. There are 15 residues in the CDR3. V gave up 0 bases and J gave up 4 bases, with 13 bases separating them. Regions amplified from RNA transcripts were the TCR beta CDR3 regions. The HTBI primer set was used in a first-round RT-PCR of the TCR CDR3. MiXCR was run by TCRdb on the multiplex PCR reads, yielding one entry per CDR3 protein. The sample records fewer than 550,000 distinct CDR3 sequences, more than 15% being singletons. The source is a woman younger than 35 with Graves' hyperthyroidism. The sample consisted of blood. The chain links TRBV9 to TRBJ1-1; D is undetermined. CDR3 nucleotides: TGTGCCAGCAGCGTAGATGAGGGCCGCTTCACTGAAGCTTTCTTT. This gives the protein CASSVDEGRFTEAFF.